Shown below are 6 T cell receptor beta chains from a single sample sequenced in a study of T cell responses to AZD1222 COVID-19 vaccine. Some clones are missing from TCRdb's copy, which holds only in-frame ones; the method was immunoSEQ multiplex PCR. Here the sample spans about 110,000 clones, less than 90% being singletons. The material was peripheral blood, obtained on day 0 of AZD1222 vaccination. The receptors stem from an adult in good health.

This clone was observed a few times. V usage is TRBV5-1 and J usage is TRBJ1-1, with D possibly TRBD1 on 5 matching bases. The germline gives CDR1 SGHRS, CDR2 YFSETQ. With 2 bases removed from V and 5 bases from J, the gap between germline ends came to 16 bases. This CDR3 spans 15 amino acids. The CDR3 sequence: CASSFSGRAETEAFF. The CDR3 nucleotides read TGCGCCAGCAGCTTTTCGGGCAGGGCGGAAACTGAAGCTTTCTTT.

The chain has TRBV14 and TRBJ2-5; the match to TRBD1 covers 8 bases. Germline loops: CDR1 SGHDN, CDR2 FVKESK. With V trimmed by 3 bases and J by 5 bases, 2 bases remained unmatched. This CDR3 has 13 residues. The CDR3 reads CASSHYRGETQYF. CDR3 coding DNA: TGTGCCAGCAGCCATTACAGGGGGGAGACCCAGTACTTC.

The CDR3 bases are TGCAGCGTTGTGTGGGTTGGGAGCAATCAGCCCCAGCATTTT. It yields the protein CSVVWVGSNQPQHF. V and J are TRBV29-1 and TRBJ1-5, with D hard to call. CDR3 size: 14 residues. The germline V gene has CDR1 SQVTM and CDR2 ANQGSEA. V shed 4 bases and J shed 1 base, with 11 bases lying between them. Together with reference TRBV29-1 and TRBJ1-5, the CDR3 gives the full variable domain: SAVISQKPSRDICQRGTSLTIQCQVDSQVTMMFWYRQQPGQSLTLIATANQGSEATYESGFVIDKFPISRPNLTFSTLTVSNMSPEDSSIYLCSVVWVGSNQPQHFGDGTRLSIL.

The rearrangement uses TRBV28 and TRBJ1-4; a weak D match, TRBD1 (6 bases). CDR3 length: 15 residues. Per the germline V gene, CDR1 is MDHEN and CDR2 is SYDVKM. Deletions cut 3 bases from V and 0 bases from J, with 8 bases between. Here the CDR3 DNA reads TGTGCCAGCAGTTTCACAGGGTCAACTAATGAAAAACTGTTTTTT. As protein: CASSFTGSTNEKLFF.

This clone was recorded only once. The rearrangement uses TRBV2 and TRBJ1-5; no firm D call. The length of the CDR3 is 16 residues. Trimming removed 5 bases from V and 6 bases from J, with 20 bases in between. CDR1 is SNHLY, CDR2 FYNNEI, per germline. CDR3 DNA sequence: TGTGCCAGCAGTCCTCGGACGGGTACCCGGGGTCAGCCCCAGCATTTT. Its translation is CASSPRTGTRGQPQHF.

Only one count was recorded for this clone. V and J are TRBV7-9 and TRBJ2-7, with a weak D call TRBD2 (5 bases). Germline CDR1 is SEHNR and CDR2 is FQNEAQ (reference sequence). CDR3 length: 13 amino acids. Trimming left V 8 bases short and J 1 base short, with 12 bases between. The CDR3 nucleotides are TGTGCCAGCCATGGGAGTGAGTCCTACGAGCAGTACTTC. It is translated as CASHGSESYEQYF.